This T cell receptor (beta chain) was sequenced for a study of CD8+ T cells in alopecia areata (dated by TCRdb to the late 2010s). Regarding the study in general: The treated patients took part in an open-label pilot trial in which moderate-to-severe alopecia areata was treated with oral tofacitinib at 5 to 10 mg twice daily. Tofacitinib was given for 6 to 18 months, followed by 6 months of follow-up off drug to assess delayed response and recurrence. The study used high-throughput TCRbeta sequencing to examine T cell clonal expansion in alopecia areata, in both the C3H/HeJ mouse model and human patients. In humans, TCRbeta sequencing was performed on scalp tissue and on sorted CD4+ and CD8+ peripheral blood T cells from healthy controls and from patients with patchy or totalis/universalis alopecia areata. Tofacitinib-treated patients had biopsies at baseline and at 4 and 24 weeks of treatment, with a later scalp biopsy in several patients. Scalp clonality was compared across normal scalp (n=4), patchy alopecia areata scalp (n=8), and alopecia totalis/universalis scalp (n=8). RNA came from the PAXgene miRNA kit for fixed scalp, the miRNeasy kit for PBMCs, and the RNeasy kit for mouse skin. TCRbeta CDR3 regions were amplified by immunoSEQ multiplex PCR using 35 Vbeta forward and 13 Jbeta reverse primers.

What the research found in general, with its limitations: Resident alphabeta T cells in normal human skin are also sequenced, complicating scalp TCR repertoire analysis, unlike mouse skin dominated by gammadelta T cells. Compared with normal scalp, lesional scalp had higher clonality and more expanded CD8+ clones, particularly in alopecia totalis/universalis, a pattern that suggests antigenic drive. Shared TCR sequences between patients were less evident than in mice, which may be partly attributable to HLA diversity in the patient population.

The library was obtained by the immunoSEQ multiplex PCR assay. For TCR sequencing, RNA was extracted from every sample and reverse transcribed into cDNA to serve as template. First-strand cDNA was synthesized with SuperScript III using a 2:1 mix of oligo-dT and random hexamers. A synthetic immune receptor repertoire was used to assess amplification bias, and residual bias was removed computationally. As for how the authors treated the data: Raw reads were preprocessed to remove errors, and CDR3 was defined by IMGT conventions from the conserved cysteine to phenylalanine. Clonality was computed by normalizing Shannon entropy by log2 of the number of productive unique TCRs and subtracting the result from 1. Whether scalp clones were CD4 or CD8 was inferred by matching scalp TCRbeta sequences against CD4 and CD8 repertoires sorted from blood. Here the immuneACCESS table is served through TCRdb, limited to in-frame sequences with V and J called. Missing clones are a known gap in these copies; in checked studies unresolved V genes cover under half, and the rest lacks a known reason. That table supplies the V and J calls and clone size; D and trimming were determined from the DNA. Counted in this sample were fewer than 250,000 clones; about three fifths of them appeared once. Clones ranked in the top ten supply under 0.5% of the sample.

The meaning of the sample's time point label: baseline before oral tofacitinib. From alopecia areata patients, peripheral blood was collected along with lesional scalp punch biopsies. PBMCs were isolated by density centrifugation and stained for CD3, CD4 and CD8, and CD4+ and CD8+ T cells were sorted on a FACSAria. Only a few counts were recorded for this clone. The clone's antigen remains unknown. The sample holds no much larger clone one base away, and base qualities are not on file. V is shortened by 4 bases, J by 3 bases, and the region joining them spans 18 bases. Taken from the germline V gene (reference sequence), the CDR1 and CDR2 loops are GTSNPN and SVGIG. From cysteine to phenylalanine, the CDR3 is 15 amino acids long. Only the CDR3 region is kept as DNA, spanning 45 bases read in frame from base 1.

This clonotype was sampled from a human donor with alopecia areata. The chain is made from TRBV30 and TRBJ1-2, with the D gene not clear enough to name. This specimen was CD4+ T cells sorted from blood, taken at week 0. CDR3 region: CAWTRRDKGDYGYTF. The nucleotide sequence reads as follows: TGTGCCTGGACCCGACGCGACAAGGGTGACTATGGCTACACCTTC.